This entry features one T cell receptor beta chain sequence. Data came from immunoSEQ multiplex PCR; TCRdb stores just in-frame clones and leaves some out. The sample has 75,000 to 95,000 clones, about nine tenths seen once. This sample is part of a study of control samples from healthy donors and cancer patients. The origin of this receptor is a woman between 18 and 30 years old in good health. The specimen was blood.

The CDR3 loop reads CASRGRTTGELFF. The CDR3 bases are TGTGCCAGCCGCGGACGGACCACCGGGGAGCTGTTTTTT. V gene TRBV7-8 combines with J gene TRBJ2-2; D gene uncertain. Trimming stripped 8 bases from V and 4 bases from J, with 11 bases between. The CDR3 has 13 amino acids. Germline V gene lookup returns CDR1 SGHVS and CDR2 FQNEAQ.